These 9 T cell receptor beta chains share one sample of origin, sequenced in a study of human T cells and chemical hapten exposure. Indicated time point: healthy volunteer bleed at 6 weeks. The template was total RNA from unfractionated whole blood. MiXCR, applied by TCRdb to the RACE reads, yields one record per CDR3 protein. Among about 37,000 distinct CDR3 sequences listed, less than 6% were seen once. Input material: whole blood. The receptors here all came from a human donor in good health. Some clones in this sample may be carry-over from other donors' samples.

This clonotype has a count of ten or more. The rearrangement joins TRBV30 to TRBJ2-1; D gene uncertain. The CDR3 contains 12 residues. Trimming took off 5 bases at V and 3 bases at J, with 8 bases between the two ends. CDR1 GTSNPN and CDR2 SVGIG come from the germline V gene (reference sequence). CDR3 sequence: CAWSVGYNEQFF. CDR3 nucleotide sequence: TGTGCCTGGTCTGTGGGCTACAATGAGCAGTTCTTC.

This clonotype has at least ten counts. The chain recombines TRBV12-3 or TRBV12-4 with TRBJ1-2; D is unresolved. The CDR3 is 13 amino acids. Trimming removed 6 bases from V and 6 bases from J, with 14 bases in between. CDR3: CASRGREVDGYTF. DNA for the CDR3: TGTGCCAGCAGAGGACGGGAGGTAGATGGCTACACCTTC.

This clonotype was counted a few times. The chain combines TRBV28 with TRBJ2-3; a possible D gene is TRBD1 (5 bases). The V gene's germline CDR1 is MDHEN and CDR2 SYDVKM. This CDR3 is 15 amino acids long. V lost 2 bases and J 4 bases, leaving 13 bases between the germline ends. CDR3 amino acids: CASSLRQPQADTQYF. CDR3 coding DNA: TGTGCCAGCAGTTTAAGACAACCACAGGCAGATACGCAGTATTTT.

This clonotype has ten or more counts. This sequence joins TRBV5-4 and TRBJ2-1; TRBD1 is a possible D gene (6 bases). CDR1 SGHNT and CDR2 YYREEE come from the germline V gene (reference sequence). V was cut by 1 base and J by 8 bases, with 22 bases left in between. This CDR3 comprises 17 residues. The CDR3 is CASSLSMGLQGQDEQFF. The CDR3 DNA is TGTGCCAGCAGCTTGTCCATGGGTTTACAGGGTCAGGATGAGCAGTTCTTC.

This clonotype was found many times. The chain has TRBV3-1 and TRBJ2-1; the match to TRBD2 covers 9 bases. CDR3 length equals 15 residues. Germline lookup yields CDR1 LGHDT and CDR2 YNNKEL (reference sequence). The V gene end was trimmed by 4 bases and the J gene end by 3 bases; junction bases not matched to a gene: 4. CDR3: CASSPLAGNYNEQFF. CDR3 coding DNA: TGTGCCAGCAGCCCCCTAGCGGGAAACTACAATGAGCAGTTCTTC.

The chain joins TRBV11-2 to TRBJ1-4; no reliable D call. The CDR3 length is 15 residues. V was trimmed by 1 base and J by 0 bases, leaving 6 bases between them. The germline CDR1 and CDR2 sequences are SGHAT and FQNNGV. The CDR3 coding sequence is TGTGCCAGCAGCTTAGGGGCTACAACTAATGAAAAACTGTTTTTT. It codes for CASSLGATTNEKLFF.

The genes are TRBV20-1 and TRBJ1-5; D remains ambiguous. CDR1 is DFQATT and CDR2 is SNEGSKA in the germline V gene (reference sequence). The CDR3 length is 14 residues. V lost 1 base to trimming and J lost 9 bases, with 16 bases between them. The CDR3 nucleotides read TGCAGTGCTAGAGCGGAGAGGGCCTGGGGGCCCCAGCATTTT. Residues: CSARAERAWGPQHF.

This clonotype was seen at least ten times. The rearrangement links TRBV20-1 to TRBJ1-1; maybe TRBD1 (6 bases). The CDR3 totals 13 residues. Germline loops: CDR1 DFQATT, CDR2 SNEGSKA (reference sequence). The V end was cut by 6 bases, the J end by 10 bases, with 21 bases between. Written as DNA, the CDR3 is TGCAGTGCCCCTGGGCGGGGGTCGACAGGAGCTTTCTTT. Its protein is CSAPGRGSTGAFF.

The table lists this clonotype with a few counts. The CDR3 protein is CASSKAGPYGYTF. For the CDR3, the DNA is TGTGCCAGTAGTAAGGCAGGACCCTATGGCTACACCTTC. This chain uses TRBV19 with TRBJ1-2; the D is unclear. CDR1 is LNHDA and CDR2 is SQIVND in the germline V gene (reference sequence). The V and J ends lost 4 bases and 4 bases respectively, with 10 bases between them. The CDR3 has 13 residues.